The entry that follows covers one TCR beta chain sequence. The sample belongs to a study of blood T cell repertoires in COVID-19. Only in-frame clones appear in the TCRdb table, and some are missing; sequencing was by immunoSEQ multiplex PCR. The sample has about 140,000 clones; roughly 84% are singletons. This TCR was recovered from a human donor in a cohort sampled during active COVID-19. The sequencing input was peripheral blood.

The CDR3: CASSFLRGKNTGELFF. CDR3 coding DNA: TGTGCCAGCAGCTTTCTCAGGGGGAAGAACACCGGGGAGCTGTTTTTT. The gene calls are TRBV11-2 and TRBJ2-2; TRBD1 matches at 7 bases. The V and J ends lost 3 bases and 1 base, in that order; junction bases with no gene match: 5. The CDR3 is made up of 16 amino acids. CDR1 is SGHAT and CDR2 is FQNNGV in the germline V gene.